This T cell receptor (beta chain) comes out of a study of human T cells and chemical hapten exposure. MiXCR, applied by TCRdb to the RACE reads, yields one record per CDR3 protein. This sample has about 350,000 distinct CDR3 sequences, with around 5.5% found just once. V was trimmed by 0 bases and J by 7 bases, leaving 8 bases between them. The CDR3 runs to 13 residues. Looked up from germline, CDR1 is MRHNA and CDR2 is SNTAGT. Time point reported: pre-sensitization, week 0. Treatment indicated: therapeutic diphenylcyclopropenone sensitization with weekly scalp DPC. The source is a woman aged 18-30 years with alopecia areata. Some clones in this sample may be carry-over from other donors' samples. The sequencing used whole blood, collected in connection with sensitization to the hapten diphenylcyclopropenone (DPC). The gene calls are TRBV6-4 and TRBJ2-3; no definite D call. CDR3 amino acids: CASSDSGSNTQYF. The CDR3 nucleotides read TGTGCCAGCAGTGACTCTGGCAGCAATACGCAGTATTTT.